This T cell receptor beta chain was identified during a study of blood T cell repertoires in COVID-19. Turning to the study itself: The samples span acute and convalescent COVID-19 from the United States, Italy and Spain. T cells, B-cell-depleted T cells, or PBMCs supplied cDNA or gDNA.

This CDR3 has 18 residues. Germline loops: CDR1 MDHEN, CDR2 SYDVKM. The ends lost 1 base at V and 4 bases at J; junction bases unmatched: 13. Profiled with immunoSEQ multiplex PCR; TCRdb holds only in-frame clones, not every one. The sample lists 200,000 to 250,000 clones, about 83% occurring once. The genes are TRBV28 and TRBJ2-3; 8 bases line up with TRBD1. The TCR comes from a woman in her 30s with COVID-19, enrolled during active disease. Sequenced: peripheral blood. Here the CDR3 reads CASSLSAPLRGLSDTQYF. The CDR3 nucleotides are TGTGCCAGCAGTTTATCAGCCCCCCTCAGGGGGCTATCAGATACGCAGTATTTT.